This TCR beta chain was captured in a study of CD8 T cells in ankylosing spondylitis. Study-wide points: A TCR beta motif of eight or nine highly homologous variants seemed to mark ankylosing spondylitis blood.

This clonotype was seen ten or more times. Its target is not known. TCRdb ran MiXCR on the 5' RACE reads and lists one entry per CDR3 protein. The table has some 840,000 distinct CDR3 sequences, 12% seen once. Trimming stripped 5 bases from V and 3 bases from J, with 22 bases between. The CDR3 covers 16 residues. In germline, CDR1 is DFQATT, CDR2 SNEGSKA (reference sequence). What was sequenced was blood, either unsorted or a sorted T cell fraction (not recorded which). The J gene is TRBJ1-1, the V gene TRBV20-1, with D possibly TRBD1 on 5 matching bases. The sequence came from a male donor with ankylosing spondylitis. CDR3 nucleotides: TGCAGTGCTCCTTCAACGGGCCTCCGAGGGGACACTGAAGCTTTCTTT. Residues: CSAPSTGLRGDTEAFF.